This TCR beta chain originates from a study of OX40 agonist ivuxolimab in advanced cancers. Across the whole study: At about 81% male, the cohort had a mean age of about 60 years, ranging from about 20 to 90.

Generated by immunoSEQ multiplex PCR, the TCRdb table keeps only in-frame clones and is missing some. Of about 99,000 clones listed, 90% to 97% are singletons. Germline CDR1 reads SGHDT; CDR2 reads YYEEEE. The CDR3 contains 18 residues. V lost 0 bases to trimming and J lost 4 bases, with 22 bases between them. The receptor was derived from an adult with an advanced solid tumor such as melanoma, head and neck, liver or kidney cancer. The genes are TRBV5-6 and TRBJ1-2; D not certain. This material consisted of CD4+ or CD8+ T cells sorted from blood, taken in a trial of the OX40 agonist ivuxolimab. The CDR3 loop is CASSLGVYGLARPYGYTF. The CDR3, as DNA: TGTGCCAGCAGCTTGGGAGTGTACGGGTTAGCCCGCCCCTATGGCTACACCTTC.